This entry lists 3 T cell receptor beta chains sequenced from one sample in a study of cytomegalovirus exposure and HLA in healthy donors. 60 Vbeta and 13 Jbeta primers were used in PCR. Assay used: immunoSEQ multiplex PCR; TCRdb lists only in-frame clones, some missing. Of about 86,000 clones detected, about 76% appear once; the ten largest clones hold roughly 14%. Input material: PBMCs. The receptors were gathered from a woman aged 40 to 55 in good health and CMV-seropositive.

The chain uses TRBV6-5 and TRBJ1-3; possibly TRBD1 for D (6 bases). CDR1 MNHEY and CDR2 SVGAGI come from the germline V gene. V gave up 6 bases and J gave up 14 bases, with 17 bases separating them. This CDR3 is built from 12 residues. The CDR3 bases are TGTGCCAGCAGGACCCTAGGGACAAAAGTATATTTT. Protein: CASRTLGTKVYF.

The chain carries TRBV7-2 and TRBJ1-1; 7 bases are a match to TRBD1. V was clipped by 1 base and J by 7 bases; unmatched bases: 9. Looked up from germline, CDR1 is SGHTA and CDR2 is FQGNSA. This CDR3 contains 15 residues. The CDR3 protein is CASSLGTGTASEAFF. As DNA, the CDR3 is TGTGCCAGCAGCTTAGGTACCGGGACAGCGAGTGAAGCTTTCTTT.

This chain joins TRBV28 and TRBJ2-6; 7 nucleotides align to TRBD1. CDR3 length: 17 amino acids. Germline V gene data show CDR1 as MDHEN and CDR2 as SYDVKM. Trimming cost V 7 bases and J 4 bases; bases outside gene matches: 13. CDR3 region: CASTQTGKIPGANVLTF. CDR3 bases: TGTGCCAGCACCCAGACAGGGAAGATCCCCGGGGCCAACGTCCTGACTTTC.